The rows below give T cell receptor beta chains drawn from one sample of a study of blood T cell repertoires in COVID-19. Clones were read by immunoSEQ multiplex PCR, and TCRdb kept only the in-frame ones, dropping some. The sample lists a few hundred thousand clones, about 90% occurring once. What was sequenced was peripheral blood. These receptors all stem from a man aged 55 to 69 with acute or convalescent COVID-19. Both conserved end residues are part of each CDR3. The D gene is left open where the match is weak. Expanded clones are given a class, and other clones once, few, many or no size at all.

CDR3 protein: CASSPTGGYSNQPQHF
CDR3 DNA: TGTGCCAGCAGCCCTACGGGGGGGTATAGCAATCAGCCCCAGCATTTT
V gene: TRBV7-2
clone size: NA
D gene: NA
J gene: TRBJ1-5

CDR3 protein: CASSQIQGREQYF
CDR3 DNA: TGCGCCAGCAGCCAAATACAGGGTCGGGAGCAGTACTTC
V gene: TRBV4-3
clone size: NA
D gene: NA
J gene: TRBJ2-7

CDR3 protein: CASSSSTGTGATEAFF
CDR3 DNA: TGTGCCAGCAGCTCATCGACCGGGACAGGGGCCACTGAAGCTTTCTTT
V gene: TRBV11-1
clone size: few
D gene: TRBD1
J gene: TRBJ1-1

CDR3 protein: CASCRGPVDTGELFF
CDR3 DNA: TGTGCCAGCTGCAGGGGGCCAGTAGACACCGGGGAGCTGTTTTTT
V gene: TRBV28
clone size: NA
D gene: TRBD1
J gene: TRBJ2-2

CDR3 protein: CASSPRAGDNTGELFF
CDR3 DNA: TGTGCCAGCAGCCCGAGGGCGGGGGATAACACCGGGGAGCTGTTTTTT
V gene: TRBV7-3
clone size: NA
D gene: TRBD2
J gene: TRBJ2-2

CDR3 protein: CAWSSKGQYNEQFF
CDR3 DNA: TGTGCCTGGAGTAGTAAGGGACAGTACAATGAGCAGTTCTTC
V gene: TRBV30
clone size: NA
D gene: TRBD1
J gene: TRBJ2-1

CDR3 protein: CASSSSREGGDYTF
CDR3 DNA: TGTGCCAGCTCATCCTCTAGAGAGGGTGGGGACTACACCTTC
V gene: TRBV18
clone size: NA
D gene: NA
J gene: TRBJ1-2

CDR3 protein: CASRSSGRARAYNEQFF
CDR3 DNA: TGTGCCAGCAGGTCTAGCGGGAGGGCACGTGCCTACAATGAGCAGTTCTTC
V gene: TRBV21-1
clone size: NA
D gene: NA
J gene: TRBJ2-1

CDR3 protein: CASSSAGTGTYEQYF
CDR3 DNA: TGTGCCAGCAGCTCCGCCGGGACAGGGACCTACGAGCAGTACTTC
V gene: TRBV11-3
clone size: NA
D gene: TRBD1
J gene: TRBJ2-7

CDR3 protein: CASSWPDTQYF
CDR3 DNA: TGTGCCAGCAGTTGGCCAGATACGCAGTATTTT
V gene: TRBV6-2/TRBV6-3
clone size: NA
D gene: NA
J gene: TRBJ2-3

CDR3 protein: CASSRTLSSYNSPLHF
CDR3 DNA: TGTGCCAGCAGCCGAACCCTAAGCTCCTATAATTCACCCCTCCACTTT
V gene: TRBV9
clone size: NA
D gene: NA
J gene: TRBJ1-6

CDR3 protein: CASILPGLAGVGGSHEQYF
CDR3 DNA: TGTGCCAGCATCTTACCGGGACTAGCGGGAGTCGGGGGCTCCCACGAGCAGTACTTC
V gene: TRBV5-5
clone size: once
D gene: TRBD2
J gene: TRBJ2-7

CDR3 protein: CASSLDPSGTDTQYF
CDR3 DNA: TGTGCCAGCAGCTTAGACCCCAGTGGCACAGATACGCAGTATTTT
V gene: TRBV7-9
clone size: NA
D gene: NA
J gene: TRBJ2-3

CDR3 protein: CASGLSQGIYGYTF
CDR3 DNA: TGTGCCAGTGGGCTATCCCAGGGGATCTATGGCTACACCTTC
V gene: TRBV19
clone size: NA
D gene: NA
J gene: TRBJ1-2

CDR3 protein: CAWSVSGDERYEQYF
CDR3 DNA: TGTGCCTGGAGTGTAAGCGGGGATGAGAGGTACGAGCAGTACTTC
V gene: TRBV30
clone size: NA
D gene: TRBD2
J gene: TRBJ2-7

CDR3 protein: CASSGFGQENTGELFF
CDR3 DNA: TGTGCCAGCAGTGGATTCGGACAGGAGAACACCGGGGAGCTGTTTTTT
V gene: TRBV6-1
clone size: NA
D gene: TRBD1
J gene: TRBJ2-2

CDR3 protein: CASSYSPESGYEQYF
CDR3 DNA: TGTGCCAGCAGTTACTCGCCGGAATCGGGCTACGAGCAGTACTTC
V gene: TRBV6-5
clone size: NA
D gene: NA
J gene: TRBJ2-7

CDR3 protein: CASSLTTGARAYEQYF
CDR3 DNA: TGTGCCAGCAGCTTGACGACAGGGGCTAGAGCCTACGAGCAGTACTTC
V gene: TRBV5-6
clone size: NA
D gene: TRBD1
J gene: TRBJ2-7